The 30 T cell receptor beta chains reported below all come from one sample, sequenced in a study of CD8 T cells in ankylosing spondylitis. The study's findings and limits: Made up of about eight highly homologous variants, a TCR beta motif appeared characteristic of ankylosing spondylitis blood.

These receptors have no identified antigens. TCRdb re-called the 5' RACE reads with MiXCR, one entry per CDR3 protein. The sample has 350,000 to 450,000 distinct CDR3 sequences; 25% to 30% are singletons. The specimen was blood, either unsorted or a sorted T cell fraction (not recorded which). The receptors were sampled from a male donor with ankylosing spondylitis.

This clonotype has a handful of counts. The chain carries TRBV29-1 and TRBJ2-7, with D hard to call. Germline-derived CDR1 and CDR2 are SQVTM and ANQGSEA. The V gene lost 6 bases and the J gene lost 2 bases, with 14 bases spanning the gap. This CDR3 region has 13 residues. CDR3 sequence: CSVFRSGPYEQYF. DNA for the CDR3: TGCAGCGTATTCCGATCTGGCCCCTACGAGCAGTACTTC.

The CDR3 here is CASSLAPWRAQETQYF. DNA for the CDR3: TGTGCCAGCAGCTTAGCCCCCTGGCGGGCCCAAGAGACCCAGTACTTC. The rearrangement links TRBV7-2 to TRBJ2-5; TRBD2 might be the D (5 bases). The V and J ends lost 0 bases and 1 base respectively, with 12 bases between them. This CDR3 has 16 residues. Germline values: CDR1 SGHTA, CDR2 FQGNSA.

This chain uses TRBV5-1 with TRBJ2-6; perhaps TRBD2 as D (5 bases). This CDR3 is 18 amino acids long. V dropped 0 bases and J dropped 9 bases, with 22 bases sitting between them. Germline CDR1 and CDR2: SGHRS and YFSETQ. The CDR3 bases are TGCGCCAGCAGCTTGGAGGGTGGACTGACGCTGAGAGACAACGTCCTGACTTTC. As protein: CASSLEGGLTLRDNVLTF.

CDR3: CASSIGGGKRAYEQYV. The CDR3 nucleotides are TGTGCCAGCAGCATTGGGGGAGGGAAGCGGGCCTACGAGCAGTACGTC. The rearrangement joins TRBV5-6 to TRBJ2-7; TRBD2 matches at 7 bases. CDR1 is SGHDT, CDR2 YYEEEE, per germline. CDR3 length: 16 amino acids. Unmatched junction bases numbered 12, after V lost 4 bases and J lost 2 bases.

This clonotype occurred a few times. The chain is built from TRBV20-1 and TRBJ1-1; D is perhaps TRBD1 (5 bases). The CDR3 sequence is 13 residues long. Trimming cost V 3 bases and J 4 bases, with 12 bases left between them. Germline V gives CDR1 DFQATT, CDR2 SNEGSKA (reference sequence). The CDR3 DNA sequence: TGCAGTGCTAGTGGGGGGAAAGGCACTGAAGCTTTCTTT. Protein sequence: CSASGGKGTEAFF.

This chain uses TRBV7-2 with TRBJ1-5; D is unclear. With 7 bases removed from V and 0 bases from J, the gap between germline ends came to 7 bases. CDR3 length equals 13 residues. Looked up from germline, CDR1 is SGHTA and CDR2 is FQGNSA. The CDR3 region is CASTRDSNQPQHF. The CDR3 coding sequence is TGTGCCAGCACCCGGGATAGCAATCAGCCCCAGCATTTT.

This clonotype was seen a handful of times. The V gene is TRBV28, the J gene TRBJ1-1, with D unresolved. V was clipped by 1 base and J by 8 bases, with 8 bases between them. Germline assignment: CDR1 MDHEN and CDR2 SYDVKM. This CDR3 has 12 residues. CDR3 in amino acids: CASSLLGQEAFF. DNA for the CDR3: TGTGCCAGCAGTTTATTGGGCCAGGAAGCTTTCTTT.

The chain links TRBV20-1 to TRBJ2-7; unclear D gene. There are 13 residues in the CDR3. Trimming cost V 1 base and J 1 base, with 8 bases left between them. The V gene's germline CDR1 is DFQATT and CDR2 SNEGSKA (reference sequence). The CDR3 DNA follows: TGCAGTGCTAGAGGGGATTTATCCTACGAGCAGTACGTC. Translated, it gives CSARGDLSYEQYV.

This clonotype has more than one count but fewer than ten. The genes are TRBV15 and TRBJ1-5, with 7 bases that match TRBD1. The CDR3 contains 14 residues. The J segment lost 5 bases and the V segment lost 7 bases, leaving 8 bases of the junction unmatched. Germline CDR1 LNHNV, CDR2 YYDKDF (reference sequence). CDR3 sequence reads: CATKELGGDQPQHF. CDR3 nucleotide sequence: TGTGCCACCAAGGAGTTAGGGGGCGATCAGCCCCAGCATTTT.

The V and J genes are TRBV7-2 and TRBJ2-1; D unresolved. Germline CDR1 SGHTA, CDR2 FQGNSA. The CDR3 is 15 amino acids. The V gene lost 7 bases and the J gene lost 0 bases, with 13 bases spanning the gap. CDR3 nucleotide sequence: TGTGCCAGCACCCGAAGGCTTCCCTCCTACAATGAGCAGTTCTTC. It encodes CASTRRLPSYNEQFF. The entire variable domain, with the rest obtained from reference TRBV7-2 and TRBJ2-1, is as follows: GAGVSQSPSNKVTEKGKDVELRCDPISGHTALYWYRQSLGQGLEFLIYFQGNSAPDKSGLPSDRFSAERTGGSVSTLTIQRTQQEDSAVYLCASTRRLPSYNEQFFGPGTRLTVL.

The chain is built from TRBV5-6 and TRBJ2-5, with no clear D. The CDR3 sequence is 13 residues long. CDR1 is SGHDT, CDR2 YYEEEE, per germline. Trimming took off 4 bases at V and 5 bases at J, with 12 bases between the two ends. The DNA of the CDR3 is TGTGCCAGCAGCCAGACTGGGCGGGAGACCCAGTACTTC. Amino acid sequence: CASSQTGRETQYF.

The chain carries TRBV20-1 and TRBJ1-6; D possibly corresponds to TRBD1 (6 bases). This CDR3 is built from 13 residues. Germline assignment: CDR1 DFQATT and CDR2 SNEGSKA (reference sequence). The V end lost 4 bases, the J end lost 7 bases, and 11 bases lay between the germline ends. The CDR3 coding sequence is TGCAGTGCTAACAGGGAGTTGAATTCACCCCTCCACTTT. Protein: CSANRELNSPLHF.

The chain combines TRBV29-1 with TRBJ2-4; unclear D gene. The V and J ends lost 3 bases and 5 bases respectively, with 11 bases between them. The CDR3 runs 13 residues. Per germline, CDR1 SQVTM and CDR2 ANQGSEA. DNA for the CDR3: TGCAGCGTTGATCGCTTTGGCGAAAACATTCAGTACTTC. Its protein is CSVDRFGENIQYF.

This clonotype has only a few counts. The genes are TRBV5-1 and TRBJ1-5, with D uncertain. The CDR3 contains 13 residues. V was cut by 5 bases and J by 1 base, with 7 bases left in between. From germline, CDR1 is SGHRS and CDR2 YFSETQ. The CDR3 DNA reads as TGCGCCAGCAGACTGGACAGCAATCAGCCCCAGCATTTT. Encoded protein: CASRLDSNQPQHF.

This clonotype was detected a few times. V and J are TRBV19 and TRBJ2-2; a weak D match, TRBD1 (6 bases). Looked up from germline, CDR1 is LNHDA and CDR2 is SQIVND (reference sequence). The CDR3 runs to 15 residues. V lost 5 bases and J lost 5, with 15 bases in between. CDR3 in amino acids: CASSHLGRGTGELFF. CDR3 nucleotide sequence: TGTGCCAGTAGTCATCTGGGCAGGGGAACCGGGGAGCTGTTTTTT.

This clonotype was observed once. The V and J genes are TRBV20-1 and TRBJ2-7; D is uncertain. The CDR3 consists of 10 residues. V lost 6 bases, J lost 3 bases, and 6 bases lay in between. CDR1 DFQATT and CDR2 SNEGSKA come from the germline V gene (reference sequence). The CDR3, as DNA: TGCAGTGCAATGGACTACGAGCAGTACTTC. This translates into CSAMDYEQYF.

The table lists this clonotype with a few counts. V is TRBV20-1 and J is TRBJ2-4, with a weak D call TRBD2 (5 bases). The germline V and J ends were trimmed by 4 bases and 2 bases, with 9 bases remaining between them. Germline CDR1 reads DFQATT; CDR2 reads SNEGSKA (reference sequence). The CDR3 sequence is 13 residues long. In DNA form, the CDR3 reads TGCAGTGCTACGAGGGAAACCAAAAACATTCAGTACTTC. It codes for CSATRETKNIQYF.

V is TRBV18 and J is TRBJ2-3; D remains ambiguous. The ends were cut back, 2 bases at V and 4 bases at J, with 4 bases in the middle. The CDR3 consists of 12 residues. The germline CDR1 and CDR2 sequences are KGHSH and LQKENI. CDR3 amino acids: CASSPLPDTQYF. CDR3 coding DNA: TGTGCCAGCTCACCATTGCCAGATACGCAGTATTTT.

The chain links TRBV10-3 to TRBJ2-4; TRBD2 might be the D (5 bases). From germline, CDR1 is ENHRY and CDR2 SYGVKD. V lost 0 bases and J 9 bases, leaving 9 bases between the germline ends. The CDR3 spans 13 residues. CDR3 DNA: TGTGCCATCAGTGAGTCCGGAGGCCGCATTCAGTACTTC. As protein: CAISESGGRIQYF.

This clonotype came up a few times. The chain is built from TRBV20-1 and TRBJ2-3, with 7 positions matching TRBD1. The CDR3 runs 13 residues. J was trimmed by 4 bases and V by 6 bases; bases with no gene match: 7. Germline assignment: CDR1 DFQATT and CDR2 SNEGSKA (reference sequence). DNA of the CDR3: TGCAGTGCCGACGACAGGGAGCCAGATACGCAGTATTTT. Translating it yields CSADDREPDTQYF.

This clonotype was seen only a few times. The V call is TRBV20-1, the J call TRBJ1-6; D not certain. The germline V gene has CDR1 DFQATT and CDR2 SNEGSKA (reference sequence). The germline V and J ends were trimmed by 1 base and 10 bases, with 17 bases remaining between them. This CDR3 is 15 amino acids long. In DNA form, the CDR3 reads TGCAGTGCTAGAGGTGCCGGTAGGATCGAGTCACCCCTCCACTTT. This encodes CSARGAGRIESPLHF.

The rearrangement joins TRBV20-1 to TRBJ2-7; 12 bases agree with TRBD2. The V and J ends lost 6 bases and 2 bases, in that order; junction bases with no gene match: 5. The CDR3 loop spans 14 amino acids. Germline V gives CDR1 DFQATT, CDR2 SNEGSKA (reference sequence). The chain's CDR3 is CSAPTSGGPYEQYF. The DNA for the CDR3 is TGCAGTGCCCCGACTAGCGGGGGACCCTACGAGCAGTACTTC.

The V gene is TRBV11-2, the J gene TRBJ2-1, with 8 positions matching TRBD2. The CDR3 contains 16 residues. V trimming: 2 bases; J trimming: 4 bases; junction bases outside the gene matches: 7. CDR1 SGHAT and CDR2 FQNNGV come from the germline V gene. Here the CDR3 DNA reads TGTGCCAGCAGCTTATTGGGCGGGAGGACTTACAATGAGCAGTTCTTC. Translated, it gives CASSLLGGRTYNEQFF.

Only a few counts were recorded for this clonotype. The chain couples TRBV7-2 to TRBJ1-3; no definite D call. Trimming left V 5 bases short and J 2 bases short, with 13 bases between. Germline V CDR1 and CDR2: SGHTA, FQGNSA. The CDR3 sequence is 15 residues long. The CDR3 DNA reads as TGTGCCAGCAGCCTCCCGGGTTTCCCTGGAAACACCATATATTTT. As protein: CASSLPGFPGNTIYF.

This clonotype was seen a handful of times. CDR3 DNA sequence: TGTGCCAGCAGTGATCGGACTAGCGCGGAGACCCAGTACTTC. Encoded protein: CASSDRTSAETQYF. The genes are TRBV2 and TRBJ2-5, with 9 bases that match TRBD2. Per germline, CDR1 SNHLY and CDR2 FYNNEI. This CDR3 comprises 14 residues. The trim removed 3 bases at V and 5 bases at J, leaving 4 bases unmatched. Full variable domain (missing parts from reference TRBV2 and TRBJ2-5): EPEVTQTPSHQVTQMGQEVILRCVPISNHLYFYWYRQILGQKVEFLVSFYNNEISEKSEIFDDQFSVERPDGSNFTLKIRSTKLEDSAMYFCASSDRTSAETQYFGPGTRLLVL.

The chain links TRBV12-3 or TRBV12-4 to TRBJ1-4; D perhaps matches TRBD1 (5 bases). CDR3 length: 13 residues. V gave up 6 bases and J gave up 6 bases, with 11 bases separating them. In DNA, the CDR3 is TGTGCCAGCAGGGTGGGGGGTTATGAAAAACTGTTTTTT. Translating gives CASRVGGYEKLFF.

This clonotype showed up many times. The genes are TRBV29-1 and TRBJ2-5; D ambiguous. The ends were cut back, 4 bases at V and 2 bases at J, with 14 bases in the middle. This CDR3 has 14 amino acids. Germline CDR1 SQVTM, CDR2 ANQGSEA. CDR3 in amino acids: CSVGGYLSQETQYF. CDR3 nucleotides: TGCAGCGTTGGGGGTTACCTCTCACAAGAGACCCAGTACTTC.

This clonotype was picked up a small number of times. CDR3 sequence (DNA): TGTGCCATCAGTGACGGCAGGGGAATCTACGAGCAGTACTTC. This gives the protein CAISDGRGIYEQYF. This chain uses TRBV10-3 with TRBJ2-7, with D possibly TRBD1 on 6 matching bases. V was clipped by 3 bases and J by 3 bases, with 12 bases between them. The CDR3 is made up of 14 amino acids. The germline V gene encodes CDR1 ENHRY and CDR2 SYGVKD.

This clonotype occurred many times. The rearrangement joins TRBV12-3 or TRBV12-4 to TRBJ1-5, with TRBD1 matching over 7 bases. The CDR3 has 15 amino acids. V gave up 4 bases and J gave up 2 bases; unmatched junction bases: 5. DNA of the CDR3: TGTGCCAGCAGTTCCTCACAGGGGCGCAATCAGCCCCAGCATTTT. Translation gives CASSSSQGRNQPQHF.

The chain combines TRBV5-1 with TRBJ1-1; D gene unclear. Trimming cost V 0 bases and J 3 bases, with 9 bases left between them. Germline assignment: CDR1 SGHRS and CDR2 YFSETQ. The CDR3 is 14 residues long. The CDR3: CASSLAVSDTEAFF. As DNA, the CDR3 is TGCGCCAGCAGCTTGGCGGTGTCGGACACTGAAGCTTTCTTT.